This record concerns one T cell receptor beta chain sequence. Its antigen is still unknown. Some clones are missing from TCRdb's copy, which holds only in-frame ones; the method was immunoSEQ multiplex PCR. The sample has 30,000 or so clones, about 88% seen once; the top ten hold 8%. Regarding time point: peripheral blood 6 weeks after treatment start. Peripheral blood mononuclear cells were collected from every patient before and during treatment, yielding between 1 and 8 samples per patient. The data were obtained in a study of PD-L1 blockade in urothelial cancer. Study context: The analyses of blood took place 3 weeks (second dose) and 6 weeks after treatment start. Among blood samples, the median T cell count was some 140,000. Points from the study as a whole: It was durable-benefit patients whose tumor-associated blood clones expanded more at 3 weeks.

V lost 4 bases and J lost 2, with 15 bases in between. Germline V lookup: CDR1 SGHDT, CDR2 YYEEEE. The CDR3 covers 15 residues. Sequences were derived from PBMCs, sampled around atezolizumab (anti-PD-L1) treatment. This chain connects TRBV5-6 to TRBJ1-2, with TRBD1 as a possible D gene (6 bases). This clonotype was obtained from a man of 80 years or more with urothelial cancer. The CDR3 coding sequence is TGTGCCAGCAGCCGTTCCGGGGGGCAAAACTATGGCTACACCTTC. Residues: CASSRSGGQNYGYTF.